The clone carrying this T cell receptor beta chain was detected a few times. Its antigen is as yet unknown. The sample originates from a study of identical twins. Study observations and caveats: The more abundant beta clonotypes in cord blood had fewer insertions, and memory repertoires did not show this.

V lost 7 bases and J lost 5, with 16 bases in between. This CDR3 spans 13 amino acids. Germline assignment: CDR1 SGHRS and CDR2 YFSETQ. MiXCR, applied by TCRdb to the 5' RACE reads, yields one record per CDR3 protein. In the table there are about 240,000 distinct CDR3 sequences, about 10% of which are singletons. The sequencing input was memory T cells sorted from blood. The origin of this receptor is a man in his forties or fifties in good health. This chain uses TRBV5-1 with TRBJ2-7; D possibly corresponds to TRBD1 (6 bases). In nucleotides, the CDR3 is TGCGCCAGCTATCCCCGGACAGACGACGAGCAGTACTTC. Its translation is CASYPRTDDEQYF.